The entry below gives a single T cell receptor (beta chain) sequence along with its context. V gave up 3 bases and J gave up 7 bases, with 16 bases separating them. CDR1 and CDR2 (germline): LNHNV, YYDKDF (reference sequence). The CDR3 covers 15 residues. The sample belongs to a study of blood T cell repertoires in COVID-19. Sequencing was performed with immunoSEQ multiplex PCR; in TCRdb, only in-frame clones are kept and a portion is missing. Of tens of thousands of clones listed, approximately 85% are singletons. Sequences were obtained from peripheral blood. This clonotype was sampled from a human donor in a cohort sampled during active COVID-19. J is TRBJ1-5 and V is TRBV15; no definite D call. For the CDR3, the DNA is TGTGCCACCAGCAGGGGTGGCAGGCTTGAGCAGCCCCAGCATTTT. It yields the protein CATSRGGRLEQPQHF.